Listed below are T cell receptor beta chains from one sample, sequenced in a study of low-dose radiotherapy and immunotherapy resistance in tumors. Using its own MiXCR run on the reads, TCRdb lists one record per CDR3 protein. The sample includes approximately 47,000 distinct CDR3 sequences, 10% to 15% of them seen just once. The source was PBMCs, collected before treatment. These receptors were collected from a female donor with ovarian cancer. CDR3s include the opening cysteine and the closing phenylalanine or tryptophan. Each record gives: clone size, V gene, J gene, D gene, CDR3 DNA, CDR3 protein. A D gene is named only where the DNA matches it firmly. The size field is filled for only some rows; it gives once, few, many or a size class.

many	TRBV30	TRBJ2-6	.	TGTGCCTGGAGTGCTGGGTCGGGGGCCAACGTCCTGACTTTC	CAWSAGSGANVLTF
many	TRBV5-5	TRBJ1-5	.	TGTGCCAGCAGCTTGGAGGGTTGGGGCAATCAGCCCCAGCATTTT	CASSLEGWGNQPQHF
many	TRBV5-4	TRBJ2-7	.	TGTGCCAGCAGAGCGTGGGACGGCGAGCAGTACTTC	CASRAWDGEQYF
.	TRBV12-3/TRBV12-4	TRBJ2-1	.	TGTGCCAGCAGTCTCCGGGACTTGATCTACAATGAGCAGTTCTTC	CASSLRDLIYNEQFF
many	TRBV18	TRBJ1-1	TRBD1	TGTGCCAGCTCACCGACGGGAGGGGCAGGGGGGCTGAGCACTGAAGCTTTCTTT	CASSPTGGAGGLSTEAFF
.	TRBV5-1	TRBJ1-1	.	TGCGCCAGCAGCTTGGAGGCACGTATGAACACTGAAGCTTTCTTT	CASSLEARMNTEAFF
many	TRBV29-1	TRBJ2-7	TRBD1	TGCAGCGTGGTCGACAGGGGGAACGAGCAGTACTTC	CSVVDRGNEQYF
few	TRBV5-4	TRBJ1-2	TRBD1	TGTGCCAGCAGCTCCACAGGGGTCTATGGCTACACCTTC	CASSSTGVYGYTF
many	TRBV9	TRBJ2-2	TRBD2	TGTGCCAGCAGCCGGTCGGGGGGGCGCCTCACCGGGGAGCTGTTTTTT	CASSRSGGRLTGELFF
many	TRBV12-3/TRBV12-4	TRBJ2-3	.	TGTGCCAGCAGGCCCCAGGGGGGAAGGACAGATACGCAGTATTTT	CASRPQGGRTDTQYF
many	TRBV29-1	TRBJ2-3	TRBD1	TGCAGCGTTGAAGAGGTCCAGGGGGGCACAGATACGCAGTATTTT	CSVEEVQGGTDTQYF
many	TRBV20-1	TRBJ2-3	.	TGCAGCCAACGGGCGGGAGATACGCAGTATTTT	CSQRAGDTQYF
many	TRBV5-1	TRBJ1-3	.	TGCGCCAGCAGCTTGTCCGACAGCGTTGGAGGAAACACCATATATTTT	CASSLSDSVGGNTIYF
many	TRBV29-1	TRBJ1-5	.	TGCAGCGTTGTTCCAGCCAGCAATCAGCCCCAGCATTTT	CSVVPASNQPQHF
many	TRBV20-1	TRBJ1-2	.	TGCAGTGCACTCGACCCCAGGCAGACACAGAACTATGGCTACACCTTC	CSALDPRQTQNYGYTF
many	TRBV3-1	TRBJ2-5	TRBD1	TGTGCCAGCAGCCAAGAAGGGGGCAGGGAGACCCAGTACTTC	CASSQEGGRETQYF
many	TRBV20-1	TRBJ2-7	.	TGCAGTGCTAGTGACAACCGCGGCGAGCAGTACTTC	CSASDNRGEQYF
many	TRBV7-2	TRBJ1-6	TRBD1	TGTGCCAGCAGCGGGGGACAGGGGTTTGATTCACCCCTCCACTTT	CASSGGQGFDSPLHF
many	TRBV12-3/TRBV12-4	TRBJ1-2	.	TGTGCCAGCAGCCAGGGGAACTATGGCTACACCTTC	CASSQGNYGYTF
.	TRBV20-1	TRBJ1-2	.	TGCAGTGCTGTCGGGGGGCAAGGCTACACCTTC	CSAVGGQGYTF
.	TRBV12-3/TRBV12-4	TRBJ1-5	.	TGTGCCAGCAGTCCCACGGGGTTTCGAAATCAGCCCCAGCATTTT	CASSPTGFRNQPQHF
many	TRBV20-1	TRBJ1-1	.	TGCAGTGCTAGTTTTACCCCGCGTGATGAAGCTTTCTTT	CSASFTPRDEAFF
many	TRBV5-1	TRBJ2-3	.	TGCGCCAGCAGCTTGGACGGGGGGCCGACCGCGCAGTATTTT	CASSLDGGPTAQYF